This T cell receptor (beta chain) emerged from a study of blood T cell repertoires in COVID-19. Study at large: Samples representing acute and convalescent COVID-19 were sourced from the United States, Italy and Spain.

The authors' processing: Amplification of reference gene primers was used by the study to estimate nucleated cell counts. Repertoires were generated with immunoSEQ multiplex PCR, while TCRdb's copy carries only in-frame clones and drops some. Clone size and the V and J calls come from that table; the DNA yielded D and trimming. The data hold over 300,000 clones, with about 83% observed a single time. There are 16 residues in the CDR3. The V end was cut by 1 base, the J end by 0 bases, with 11 bases between. Germline CDR1 is KGHDR and CDR2 is SFDVKD. The clonotype comes from a woman aged 50 to 60 with acute or convalescent COVID-19. The chain has TRBV24-1 and TRBJ2-5; D perhaps matches TRBD1 (6 bases). The sample taken for sequencing was peripheral blood. Here the CDR3 DNA reads TGTGCCACCAGTGATTTCACACAGGGCAACCAAGAGACCCAGTACTTC. Translated, it gives CATSDFTQGNQETQYF.